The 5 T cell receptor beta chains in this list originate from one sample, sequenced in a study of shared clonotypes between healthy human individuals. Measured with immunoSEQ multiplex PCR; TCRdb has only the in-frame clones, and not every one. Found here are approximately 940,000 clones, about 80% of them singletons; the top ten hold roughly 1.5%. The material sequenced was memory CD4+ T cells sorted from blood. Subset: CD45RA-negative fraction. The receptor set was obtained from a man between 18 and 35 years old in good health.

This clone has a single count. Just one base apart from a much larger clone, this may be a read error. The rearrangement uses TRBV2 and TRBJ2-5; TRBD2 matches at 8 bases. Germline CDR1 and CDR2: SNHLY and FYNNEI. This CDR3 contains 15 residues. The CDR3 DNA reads TGTGCCAGCAGTGGTTCTAGCGGGTACCAAGGGACCCAGTACTTC. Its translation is CASSGSSGYQGTQYF.

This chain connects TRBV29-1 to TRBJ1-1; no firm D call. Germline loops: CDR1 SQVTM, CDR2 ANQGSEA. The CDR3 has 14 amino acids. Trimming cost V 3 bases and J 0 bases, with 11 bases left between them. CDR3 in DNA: TGCAGCGTTGATGGCAGGCCGATGAACACTGAAGCTTTCTTT. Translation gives CSVDGRPMNTEAFF.

The CDR3 protein is CASSREGGYGYTF. CDR3 bases: TGTGCCAGCAGCCGTGAGGGGGGGTATGGCTACACCTTC. The chain employs TRBV7-2 and TRBJ1-2, with D possibly matching TRBD1 (6 bases). CDR3 size: 13 residues. Trimming cost V 5 bases and J 5 bases, with 12 bases left between them. Germline V gene sequence: CDR1 SGHTA, CDR2 FQGNSA.

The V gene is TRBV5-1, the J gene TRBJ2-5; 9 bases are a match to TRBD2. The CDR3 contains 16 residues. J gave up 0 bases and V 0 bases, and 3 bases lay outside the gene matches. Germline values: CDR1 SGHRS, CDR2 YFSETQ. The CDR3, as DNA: TGCGCCAGCAGCTTGGGACTAGCGGACTACCAAGAGACCCAGTACTTC. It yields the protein CASSLGLADYQETQYF.

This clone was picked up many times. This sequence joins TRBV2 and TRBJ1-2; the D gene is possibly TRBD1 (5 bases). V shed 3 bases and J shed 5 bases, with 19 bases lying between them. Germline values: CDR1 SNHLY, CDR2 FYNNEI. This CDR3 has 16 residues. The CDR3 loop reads CASSDPGTESSYGYTF. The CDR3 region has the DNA TGTGCCAGCAGTGATCCCGGGACCGAGAGCTCTTATGGCTACACCTTC. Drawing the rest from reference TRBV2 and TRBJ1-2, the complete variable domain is EPEVTQTPSHQVTQMGQEVILRCVPISNHLYFYWYRQILGQKVEFLVSFYNNEISEKSEIFDDQFSVERPDGSNFTLKIRSTKLEDSAMYFCASSDPGTESSYGYTFGSGTRLTVV.